This T cell receptor beta chain came from a study of technical replicates of blood from several donors. With 4 bases removed from V and 9 bases from J, the gap between germline ends came to 16 bases. This CDR3 spans 14 amino acids. Germline V CDR1 and CDR2: LGHNA, YNFKEQ. Libraries were prepared by immunoSEQ multiplex PCR; TCRdb keeps only in-frame clonotypes and omits some of them. The data show 65,000 to 85,000 clones, about 96% seen once. This clone has only one observation. This clonotype was sampled from a human donor in good health. The chain employs TRBV4-2 and TRBJ2-1, with TRBD2 as a possible D gene (5 bases). The sequenced sample was T cells isolated from PBMCs. The CDR3 DNA reads as TGTGCCAGCAGCCCTCGGGCCAGCGGCAGTGAGCAGTTCTTC. Translating gives CASSPRASGSEQFF.